The rows below give T cell receptor beta chains drawn from one sample of a study of T-cell memory formation after mild COVID-19. TCRdb re-called the 5' RACE reads through MiXCR, storing one row per CDR3 protein. The sample contains approximately 500,000 distinct CDR3 sequences, approximately 25% of which appear only once. Specimen: PBMCs or a T cell subset sorted from them (not recorded which). The source is an adult woman who had mild COVID-19 (a few samples of this study predate the infection). Cell type and time point are not known. Each CDR3 is given with its conserved first and last residue. A D gene is named only where the DNA matches it firmly. Clone size is stated in some rows and not others, as once, few, many or a class when expanded.

D: .; V: TRBV29-1; size: .; J: TRBJ2-3; DNA: TGCAGCATCTCTGTCGGTAGCACAGATACGCAGTATTTT; CDR3: CSISVGSTDTQYF
D: .; V: TRBV6-5; size: .; J: TRBJ2-6; DNA: TGTGCCAGCAGTTACTCGCCCGGGACAGCGGGGACCAACGTCCTGACTTTC; CDR3: CASSYSPGTAGTNVLTF
D: .; V: TRBV12-3/TRBV12-4; size: .; J: TRBJ2-3; DNA: TGTGCCAGCAGTTTAGCGCCGGCAGGTTACACAGATACGCAGTATTTT; CDR3: CASSLAPAGYTDTQYF
D: .; V: TRBV7-6; size: .; J: TRBJ2-3; DNA: TGTGCCAGCAGGGCGGAGGTATCTAGCACAGATACGCAGTATTTT; CDR3: CASRAEVSSTDTQYF
D: .; V: TRBV6-5; size: once; J: TRBJ2-5; DNA: TGTGCCAGCAGTTACGAACGGGCAGGGGAGACCCAGTACTTC; CDR3: CASSYERAGETQYF
D: TRBD2; V: TRBV4-3; size: few; J: TRBJ2-7; DNA: TGCGCCAGCAGCCAAGATAGCGGGGGGACATCTTGGGAGCAGTACTTC; CDR3: CASSQDSGGTSWEQYF
D: TRBD2; V: TRBV9; size: .; J: TRBJ2-2; DNA: TGTGCCAGCAGCGTAGCATCTAGCGGGACATACACCGGGGAGCTGTTTTTT; CDR3: CASSVASSGTYTGELFF
D: TRBD1; V: TRBV6-5; size: .; J: TRBJ1-1; DNA: TGTGCCAGCAGTGGCGATTCTTCAGGGGGCACTGAAGCTTTCTTT; CDR3: CASSGDSSGGTEAFF
D: TRBD2; V: TRBV29-1; size: .; J: TRBJ2-5; DNA: TGCAGTACCCCGGGGGGGCTCCAAGAGACCCAGTACTTC; CDR3: CSTPGGLQETQYF
D: .; V: TRBV7-6; size: few; J: TRBJ1-2; DNA: TGTGCCAGCAGGGGGTCCCGGTGGAACAAAAGCGAGAACTATGGCTACACCTTC; CDR3: CASRGSRWNKSENYGYTF
D: TRBD2; V: TRBV7-6; size: .; J: TRBJ2-3; DNA: TGTGCCAGCAGCTTAGCTAGGACTAGCGGGGGACTCACAGATACGCAGTATTTT; CDR3: CASSLARTSGGLTDTQYF
D: .; V: TRBV15; size: .; J: TRBJ1-1; DNA: TGTGCCACCAGCAGTTATGGTACTGAAGCTTTCTTT; CDR3: CATSSYGTEAFF
D: .; V: TRBV27; size: .; J: TRBJ2-3; DNA: TGTGCCAGCAGGCCACAGTCCGGGGTTAGCACAGATACGCAGTATTTT; CDR3: CASRPQSGVSTDTQYF
D: .; V: TRBV20-1; size: .; J: TRBJ2-5; DNA: TGCAGTGCTAGCCTACTATTCCCCGACATATTCTACCAGGAGGAGACCCAGTACTTC; CDR3: CSASLLFPDIFYQEETQYF
D: TRBD2; V: TRBV18; size: .; J: TRBJ2-2; DNA: TGTGCCAGCTCACCACCAAGCGGGAGCCACCATGGCGGGGAGCTGTTTTTT; CDR3: CASSPPSGSHHGGELFF
D: .; V: TRBV5-1; size: .; J: TRBJ2-2; DNA: TGCGCCAGCAGCTTGTCGGGACCGCCGTCCGGCGGGGAGCTGTTTTTT; CDR3: CASSLSGPPSGGELFF
D: .; V: TRBV15; size: .; J: TRBJ2-6; DNA: TGTGCCACCAGCAGATCCACCCCTACTGGGGCCAACGTCCTGACTTTC; CDR3: CATSRSTPTGANVLTF
D: TRBD2; V: TRBV5-1; size: .; J: TRBJ2-3; DNA: TGCGCCAGCAGCTTAGCGGGAGGCCAAGAAGGTGCCCGGTTGAGGATAGATACGCAGTATTTT; CDR3: CASSLAGGQEGARLRIDTQYF
D: .; V: TRBV5-1; size: few; J: TRBJ2-7; DNA: TGCGCCAGCAGCGGAACTCAGGGTCGGGAGCAGTACTTC; CDR3: CASSGTQGREQYF
D: .; V: TRBV9; size: few; J: TRBJ2-5; DNA: TGTGCCAGCAGCCCCGGCCCAGCGGGCCAAGAGACCCAGTACTTC; CDR3: CASSPGPAGQETQYF
D: .; V: TRBV3-1; size: few; J: TRBJ2-7; DNA: TGTGCCAGCAGCCCAAGGGCGAGCTCCTACGAGCAGTACTTC; CDR3: CASSPRASSYEQYF
D: .; V: TRBV5-1; size: few; J: TRBJ1-6; DNA: TGCGCCAGCAGCTTGGGGGACTTACCGAATTCACCCCTCCACTTT; CDR3: CASSLGDLPNSPLHF
D: TRBD2; V: TRBV20-1; size: .; J: TRBJ2-5; DNA: TGCAGTGCCCAGGGGACTAGCGGGGGGGCCCAAGAGACCCAGTACTTC; CDR3: CSAQGTSGGAQETQYF
D: .; V: TRBV6-2/TRBV6-3; size: .; J: TRBJ1-1; DNA: TGTGCCAGCAGTTCGCAGGTCGGGGGCACTGAAGCTTTCTTT; CDR3: CASSSQVGGTEAFF
D: TRBD1; V: TRBV19; size: few; J: TRBJ1-5; DNA: TGTGCCAGTAGTGCCTGGGGACAGGGTTATCAGCCCCAGCATTTT; CDR3: CASSAWGQGYQPQHF
D: .; V: TRBV7-9; size: .; J: TRBJ1-4; DNA: TGTGCCAGCAGGCGGACGGATGAAAAACTGTTTTTT; CDR3: CASRRTDEKLFF
D: .; V: TRBV6-2/TRBV6-3; size: .; J: TRBJ2-5; DNA: TGTGCCAGCAGAAGGGGGTACCAAGAGACCCAGTACTTC; CDR3: CASRRGYQETQYF
D: TRBD1; V: TRBV4-1; size: few; J: TRBJ2-1; DNA: TGCGCCAGCAGCCAGGGCGGACAGGGTGGATACAATGAGCAGTTCTTC; CDR3: CASSQGGQGGYNEQFF
D: .; V: TRBV6-1; size: .; J: TRBJ2-3; DNA: TGTGCCAGCAGTGAGGGTCAGAATACGCAGTATTTT; CDR3: CASSEGQNTQYF
D: .; V: TRBV2; size: .; J: TRBJ2-2; DNA: TGTGCCTCAAGGGGGTCGGTAACCGGGGAGCTGTTTTTT; CDR3: CASRGSVTGELFF
D: .; V: TRBV4-2; size: .; J: TRBJ2-7; DNA: TGTGCCAGCAGCCAAGGCCAGGGAGCTGCCGACGAGCAGTACTTC; CDR3: CASSQGQGAADEQYF
D: .; V: TRBV7-8; size: few; J: TRBJ2-1; DNA: TGTGCCAGCAGCTTAGGTACTTTGGGGAATGAGCAGTTCTTC; CDR3: CASSLGTLGNEQFF
D: TRBD1; V: TRBV7-3; size: .; J: TRBJ1-1; DNA: TGTGCCAGCAGCCTTGGCGACAGGGGGGCTGAAGCTCTCTTT; CDR3: CASSLGDRGAEALF
D: .; V: TRBV30; size: .; J: TRBJ2-2; DNA: TGTGCCTGGAGCGCCAGCGTGGGGGCCGGGGAGCTGTTTTTT; CDR3: CAWSASVGAGELFF
D: .; V: TRBV7-9; size: few; J: TRBJ2-4; DNA: TGTGCCAGCAGCTCTGGGGGTGGGGATTCCAAAAACATTCAGTACTTC; CDR3: CASSSGGGDSKNIQYF
D: .; V: TRBV25-1; size: once; J: TRBJ2-1; DNA: TGTGCCAGCAGTGAAATCATCAATGAGCAGTTCTTC; CDR3: CASSEIINEQFF
D: .; V: TRBV20-1; size: .; J: TRBJ2-4; DNA: TGCAGTGCTAGCCGGGGTATTCTAGCCAAAAACATTCAGTACTTC; CDR3: CSASRGILAKNIQYF
D: TRBD1; V: TRBV3-1; size: .; J: TRBJ2-1; DNA: TGTGCCAGCAGCCAAGCCCCCGGACAGGGTAGCAATGAGCAGTTCTTC; CDR3: CASSQAPGQGSNEQFF
D: .; V: TRBV4-2; size: few; J: TRBJ2-5; DNA: TGTGCCAGCAGCCAGAGCGGGCCGCAGGATGAGACCCAGTACTTC; CDR3: CASSQSGPQDETQYF
D: .; V: TRBV30; size: .; J: TRBJ1-2; DNA: TGTGCCTGGAGAGAACAGGGAGTTGGTGGCTACACCTTC; CDR3: CAWREQGVGGYTF
D: .; V: TRBV5-1; size: .; J: TRBJ2-5; DNA: TGCGCCAGCAGCTTGGAGGGTGCGGAGACCCAGTACTTC; CDR3: CASSLEGAETQYF
D: TRBD1; V: TRBV12-3/TRBV12-4; size: .; J: TRBJ1-5; DNA: TGTGCCAGCAGTAGAACAGGGGTACCCAATCAGCCCCAGCATTTT; CDR3: CASSRTGVPNQPQHF
D: .; V: TRBV25-1; size: .; J: TRBJ2-2; DNA: TGTGCCAGCAGTTTCCCCCCCGGGGAGCTGTTTTTT; CDR3: CASSFPPGELFF
D: .; V: TRBV5-5; size: .; J: TRBJ1-5; DNA: TGTGCCAGCAGCCCCGTAGACAGTACGATCAGGGCAGGAAACAATCAGCCCCAGCATTTT; CDR3: CASSPVDSTIRAGNNQPQHF
D: .; V: TRBV10-3; size: few; J: TRBJ1-4; DNA: TGTGCCATCAGTGAGTCGAGCCAGGGTCCTGAAAAACTGTTTTTT; CDR3: CAISESSQGPEKLFF
D: TRBD1; V: TRBV12-3/TRBV12-4; size: .; J: TRBJ1-5; DNA: TGTGCCAGCACCGGGACAGGGACCTATAGCAATCAGCCCCAGCATTTT; CDR3: CASTGTGTYSNQPQHF
D: TRBD2; V: TRBV15; size: .; J: TRBJ2-5; DNA: TGTGCCACCAGCTACGGGGGGGGTTGGGAGACCCAGTACTTC; CDR3: CATSYGGGWETQYF
D: .; V: TRBV9; size: few; J: TRBJ2-3; DNA: TGTGCCAGCAGCGTAGTAGGGAGTGCAGATACGCAGTATTTT; CDR3: CASSVVGSADTQYF
D: .; V: TRBV27; size: few; J: TRBJ1-5; DNA: TGTGCCAGCAGTTCAATGATCAATCAGCCCCAGCATTTT; CDR3: CASSSMINQPQHF
D: .; V: TRBV18; size: .; J: TRBJ1-1; DNA: TGTGCCAGCTTGGACAGCCAGAACACTGAAGCTTTCTTT; CDR3: CASLDSQNTEAFF
D: TRBD2; V: TRBV9; size: .; J: TRBJ2-3; DNA: TGTGCCAGCAGCAAATGGACTAGCGGGGTTAGGGTGTCTACAGATACGCAGTATTTT; CDR3: CASSKWTSGVRVSTDTQYF